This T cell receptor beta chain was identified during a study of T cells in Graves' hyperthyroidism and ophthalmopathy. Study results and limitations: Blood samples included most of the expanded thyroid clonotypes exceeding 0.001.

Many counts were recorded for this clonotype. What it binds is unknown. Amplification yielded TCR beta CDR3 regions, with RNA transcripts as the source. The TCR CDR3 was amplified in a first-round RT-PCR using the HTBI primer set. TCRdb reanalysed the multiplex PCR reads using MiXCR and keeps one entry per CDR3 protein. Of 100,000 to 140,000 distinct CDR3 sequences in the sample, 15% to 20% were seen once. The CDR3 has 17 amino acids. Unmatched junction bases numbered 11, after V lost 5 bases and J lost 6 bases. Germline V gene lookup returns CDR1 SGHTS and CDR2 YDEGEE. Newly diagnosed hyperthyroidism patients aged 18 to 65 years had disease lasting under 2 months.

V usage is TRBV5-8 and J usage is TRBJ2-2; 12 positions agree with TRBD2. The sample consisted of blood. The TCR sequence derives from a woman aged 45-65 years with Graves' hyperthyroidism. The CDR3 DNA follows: TGTGCCAGCAGAGCTAGCGGGGGGGTTGGTCACGCCGGGGAGCTGTTTTTT. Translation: CASRASGGVGHAGELFF.